These 9 T cell receptor beta chains originate from one sample sequenced in a study of beta chain features in type 1 diabetes. Expressed TCRB transcripts were sequenced, since all the RNA that had been isolated was reverse transcribed. TCRdb keeps only in-frame clones here, not all; method: immunoSEQ multiplex PCR. The sample has more than 150,000 clones, about 12% seen once; the top ten hold 0.62%. Sequencing was done on a sample of central memory CD4+ T cells from blood. Source of these receptors: a woman aged 18-29 years in good health.

A few counts support this clone. The chain uses TRBV18 and TRBJ2-5, with 9 nucleotides matching TRBD2. CDR3 size: 16 residues. J lost 3 bases, V lost 2 bases, and 7 bases had no gene match. Germline CDR1 is KGHSH and CDR2 is LQKENI. CDR3 sequence reads: CASSPLLAGIKETQYF. The CDR3 DNA is TGTGCCAGCTCACCATTGCTAGCGGGGATTAAAGAGACCCAGTACTTC.

The V gene is TRBV7-9, the J gene TRBJ2-1; TRBD2 matches 8 bases. The CDR3 has 15 residues. The germline CDR1 and CDR2 sequences are SEHNR and FQNEAQ (reference sequence). The V gene end was trimmed by 5 bases and the J gene end by 3 bases; junction bases not matched to a gene: 6. In nucleotides, the CDR3 is TGTGCCAGCAGCCCCGGGGGGGGCTACTACAATGAGCAGTTCTTC. Protein: CASSPGGGYYNEQFF.

The chain uses TRBV5-4 and TRBJ2-1; no reliable D call. Per the germline V gene, CDR1 is SGHNT and CDR2 is YYREEE (reference sequence). The CDR3 sequence is 13 residues long. V lost 0 bases and J lost 9, with 10 bases in between. The CDR3 region is CASSLGLVSEQFF. In DNA, the CDR3 is TGTGCCAGCAGCTTGGGGCTAGTCAGTGAGCAGTTCTTC.

The CDR3, as DNA: TGTGCCAGCAGCTTAGATTTTAGGAACACTGAAGCTTTCTTT. It encodes CASSLDFRNTEAFF. This chain joins TRBV7-9 and TRBJ1-1; D unclear. Trimming removed 1 base at V and 1 base at J, with 7 bases between. The CDR3 consists of 14 residues. The germline CDR1 and CDR2 sequences are SEHNR and FQNEAQ (reference sequence).

The rearrangement links TRBV29-1 to TRBJ1-1; tentative D call: TRBD1 (6 bases). The V gene lost 8 bases and the J gene lost 1 base, with 14 bases spanning the gap. The germline gives CDR1 SQVTM, CDR2 ANQGSEA. This CDR3 has 13 residues. CDR3 nucleotide sequence: TGCAGCACCAGACCGGGACAGAACACTGAAGCTTTCTTT. Encoded protein: CSTRPGQNTEAFF.

This clone was counted only a few times. The chain couples TRBV30 to TRBJ1-1, with 10 nucleotides matching TRBD1. Germline V gene lookup returns CDR1 GTSNPN and CDR2 SVGIG (reference sequence). This CDR3 spans 13 amino acids. The V segment lost 0 bases and the J segment 10 bases; nucleotides outside the gene matches: 5. The CDR3 region has the DNA TGTGCCTGGAGTGTTGACAGGGGGCGAGCAGCTTTCTTT. Translation: CAWSVDRGRAAFF.

V gene TRBV28 combines with J gene TRBJ2-5; tentatively, D is TRBD2 (6 bases). Germline V gene sequence: CDR1 MDHEN, CDR2 SYDVKM. The germline V and J ends were trimmed by 6 bases and 5 bases, with 13 bases remaining between them. The CDR3 totals 13 residues. CDR3 region: CASREGIRETQYF. The CDR3 DNA follows: TGTGCCAGCAGGGAGGGGATACGGGAGACCCAGTACTTC.

The V gene is TRBV5-6, the J gene TRBJ2-3; weak D call: TRBD1 (6 bases). The germline CDR1 and CDR2 sequences are SGHDT and YYEEEE. The V end was cut by 2 bases, the J end by 0 bases, with 13 bases between. This CDR3 is 16 amino acids long. The CDR3 DNA sequence: TGTGCCAGCAGCTTAACAGGGTACGCTAGCACAGATACGCAGTATTTT. It is translated as CASSLTGYASTDTQYF.

There are a few counts of this clone. The J gene is TRBJ2-3, the V gene TRBV19; TRBD1 matches 9 bases. In germline, CDR1 is LNHDA, CDR2 SQIVND (reference sequence). The CDR3 is made up of 15 amino acids. With V trimmed by 5 bases and J by 2 bases, 5 bases remained unmatched. The CDR3 region has the DNA TGTGCCAGTAGTCCACGGACAGGGGTCACAGATACGCAGTATTTT. Its translation: CASSPRTGVTDTQYF.